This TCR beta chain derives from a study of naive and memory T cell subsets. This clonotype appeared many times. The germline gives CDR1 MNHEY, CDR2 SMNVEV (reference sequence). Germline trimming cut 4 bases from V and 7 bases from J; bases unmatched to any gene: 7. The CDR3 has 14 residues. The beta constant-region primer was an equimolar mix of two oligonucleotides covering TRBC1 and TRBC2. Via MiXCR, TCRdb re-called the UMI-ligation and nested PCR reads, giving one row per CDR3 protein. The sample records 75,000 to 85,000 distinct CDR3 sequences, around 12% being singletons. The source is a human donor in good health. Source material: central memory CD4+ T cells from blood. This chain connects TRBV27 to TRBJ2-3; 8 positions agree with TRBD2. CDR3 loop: CASSSGLARNTQYF. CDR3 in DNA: TGTGCCAGCAGTTCCGGACTAGCTAGGAATACGCAGTATTTT.